The 20 T cell receptor beta chains below come from one sample, sequenced in a study of blood T cell repertoires in COVID-19. Profiling relied on immunoSEQ multiplex PCR, and the TCRdb table lists in-frame clones only, not all of them. Here the sample spans some 150,000 clones, 80% to 90% being singletons. The sample comprised peripheral blood. These receptors all come from a human donor in a cohort sampled during active COVID-19.

The chain uses TRBV30 and TRBJ1-2; D not resolved. Trimming stripped 0 bases from V and 7 bases from J, with 21 bases between. CDR3 length: 16 residues. Germline V lookup: CDR1 GTSNPN, CDR2 SVGIG (reference sequence). This CDR3 reads CAWSVRPGRGWSGYTF. Written as DNA, the CDR3 is TGTGCCTGGAGTGTACGTCCCGGTCGGGGATGGTCTGGCTACACCTTC.

V is TRBV29-1 and J is TRBJ2-5, with 7 positions matching TRBD2. J gave up 4 bases and V 6 bases, and 8 bases lay outside the gene matches. CDR1 and CDR2 (germline): SQVTM, ANQGSEA. This CDR3 has 13 amino acids. The CDR3 is CSVRGTGGETQYF. The DNA of the CDR3 is TGCAGCGTCAGAGGGACGGGAGGAGAGACCCAGTACTTC.

The chain joins TRBV12-3 or TRBV12-4 to TRBJ1-2; the D is unclear. V lost 5 bases to trimming and J lost 8 bases, with 12 bases between them. This CDR3 is 12 amino acids long. This CDR3 is CASSMGPVGYTF. Written as DNA, the CDR3 is TGTGCCAGCAGTATGGGCCCAGTGGGCTACACCTTC.

The V call is TRBV5-6, the J call TRBJ2-5; TRBD2 is a possible D gene (6 bases). V gave up 4 bases and J gave up 8 bases, with 12 bases separating them. Germline V gene lookup returns CDR1 SGHDT and CDR2 YYEEEE. This CDR3 spans 12 amino acids. This chain's CDR3 is CASSPPGGTQYF. The CDR3 DNA reads as TGTGCCAGCAGCCCCCCCGGGGGAACCCAGTACTTC.

The J gene is TRBJ1-1, the V gene TRBV27, with 10 bases aligning to TRBD1. V shed 4 bases and J 7 bases; nucleotides not matched to a gene: 9. Germline values: CDR1 MNHEY, CDR2 SMNVEV (reference sequence). This CDR3 has 15 residues. The CDR3 protein is CASSSGTGEWDEAFF. CDR3 bases: TGTGCCAGCAGTTCCGGGACAGGGGAGTGGGATGAAGCTTTCTTT.

The chain carries TRBV29-1 and TRBJ1-1, with D hard to call. The CDR3 has 12 amino acids. V was trimmed by 7 bases and J by 5 bases, leaving 14 bases between them. Germline V gene data show CDR1 as SQVTM and CDR2 as ANQGSEA. This chain's CDR3 is CSGSNRGTEAFF. DNA for the CDR3: TGCAGCGGTTCTAACCGGGGAACTGAAGCTTTCTTT.

The chain combines TRBV6-2 or TRBV6-3 with TRBJ1-2; D is unclear. Germline loops: CDR1 MNHEY, CDR2 SVGEGT. This CDR3 has 12 amino acids. V was clipped by 5 bases and J by 4 bases, with 8 bases between them. The CDR3 DNA sequence: TGTGCCAGCAGTGAGGGATTCTATGGCTACACCTTC. Its translation: CASSEGFYGYTF.

This clone was found a few times. V and J are TRBV6-5 and TRBJ1-2, with a possible D match to TRBD1 (6 bases). Trimming took 11 bases from V and 2 from J, leaving 12 bases between them. The CDR3 length is 12 residues. CDR1 and CDR2 from the germline V gene are MNHEY and SVGAGI. The DNA of the CDR3 is TGTGCCGGATCGACAGGAAACTATGGCTACACCTTC. Its protein product is CAGSTGNYGYTF.

The chain links TRBV10-3 to TRBJ1-4, with D tentatively TRBD1 (5 bases). The CDR3 runs to 14 residues. V dropped 7 bases and J dropped 4 bases, with 13 bases sitting between them. Germline V lookup: CDR1 ENHRY, CDR2 SYGVKD. In DNA, the CDR3 is TGTGCCATCAAGGGCAGGGCCTTTAATGAAAAACTGTTTTTT. Encoded protein: CAIKGRAFNEKLFF.

V gene TRBV19 combines with J gene TRBJ1-4; 9 bases fit TRBD1. Germline V gene data show CDR1 as LNHDA and CDR2 as SQIVND (reference sequence). The CDR3 is 17 residues long. Trimming at V came to 7 bases and at J to 0 bases, leaving 9 bases not matched to a gene. The CDR3: CASNIPGQGTTNEKLFF. In DNA form, the CDR3 reads TGTGCCAGTAATATCCCGGGACAGGGAACAACTAATGAAAAACTGTTTTTT.

The chain is built from TRBV7-9 and TRBJ1-2, with a possible D match to TRBD1 (5 bases). Trimming took off 2 bases at V and 6 bases at J, with 19 bases between the two ends. CDR3 length: 16 amino acids. The germline gives CDR1 SEHNR, CDR2 FQNEAQ (reference sequence). The chain's CDR3 is CASSLKYSQGPHGYTF. In nucleotides, the CDR3 is TGTGCCAGCAGCTTAAAATATAGTCAGGGCCCCCATGGCTACACCTTC.

The rearrangement links TRBV28 to TRBJ2-6; the D is unclear. The V gene's germline CDR1 is MDHEN and CDR2 SYDVKM. The CDR3 loop spans 16 amino acids. Between the trimmed V and J ends, which lost 2 bases and 0 bases, there was a span of 8 bases. The chain's CDR3 is CASSLRHISGANVLTF. In nucleotides, the CDR3 is TGTGCCAGCAGTTTAAGACATATCTCTGGGGCCAACGTCCTGACTTTC.

The chain combines TRBV27 with TRBJ2-3; maybe TRBD2 (5 bases). The CDR3 runs to 15 residues. The V and J ends lost 0 bases and 3 bases respectively, with 10 bases between them. CDR1 MNHEY and CDR2 SMNVEV come from the germline V gene (reference sequence). The CDR3 DNA follows: TGTGCCAGCAGTTTATCAGCAGGAGGAACAGATACGCAGTATTTT. This sequence encodes CASSLSAGGTDTQYF.

The chain links TRBV5-6 to TRBJ2-3, with 11 bases identical to TRBD1. Germline assignment: CDR1 SGHDT and CDR2 YYEEEE. Unmatched junction bases numbered 8, after V lost 4 bases and J lost 4 bases. The CDR3 is 16 amino acids. The CDR3 spells CASSLPGQGVSDTQYF. DNA for the CDR3: TGTGCCAGCAGCCTACCGGGACAGGGGGTATCAGATACGCAGTATTTT. Complete variable domain (other parts from reference TRBV5-6 and TRBJ2-3): DAGVTQSPTHLIKTRGQQVTLRCSPKSGHDTVSWYQQALGQGPQFIFQYYEEEERQRGNFPDRFSGHQFPNYSSELNVNALLLGDSALYLCASSLPGQGVSDTQYFGPGTRLTVL.

The V call is TRBV11-3, the J call TRBJ2-1; D uncertain. Germline values: CDR1 SGHNT, CDR2 YENEEA. CDR3 length: 11 amino acids. V dropped 5 bases and J dropped 7 bases, with 6 bases sitting between them. This CDR3 is CASSHKNEQFF. CDR3 in DNA: TGTGCCAGCAGCCACAAGAATGAGCAGTTCTTC. The full variable domain, its missing parts supplied by reference TRBV11-3 and TRBJ2-1, is EAGVVQSPRYKIIEKKQPVAFWCNPISGHNTLYWYLQNLGQGPELLIRYENEEAVDDSQLPKDRFSAERLKGVDSTLKIQPAELGDSAVYLCASSHKNEQFFGPGTRLTVL.

The J gene is TRBJ1-1, the V gene TRBV7-9; the D gene is possibly TRBD1 (5 bases). The CDR3 extends over 14 amino acids. V shed 1 base and J shed 1 base, with 7 bases lying between them. Germline CDR1 and CDR2: SEHNR and FQNEAQ (reference sequence). CDR3 sequence (DNA): TGTGCCAGCAGCTTAGACAGGCGGAACACTGAAGCTTTCTTT. It is translated as CASSLDRRNTEAFF.

V and J are TRBV28 and TRBJ1-1, with D uncertain. Trimming took 3 bases from V and 2 from J, leaving 10 bases between them. Per germline, CDR1 MDHEN and CDR2 SYDVKM. The CDR3 extends over 14 amino acids. CDR3: CASSLLRANTEAFF. For the CDR3, the DNA is TGTGCCAGCAGTTTGTTGCGGGCTAACACTGAAGCTTTCTTT. The full variable domain, with the rest looked up from reference TRBV28 and TRBJ1-1, is DVKVTQSSRYLVKRTGEKVFLECVQDMDHENMFWYRQDPGLGLRLIYFSYDVKMKEKGDIPEGYSVSREKKERFSLILESASTNQTSMYLCASSLLRANTEAFFGQGTRLTVV.

This rearrangement joins TRBV11-3 to TRBJ1-6, with D unclear. The CDR3 extends over 19 amino acids. Deletions cut 3 bases from V and 2 bases from J, with 20 bases between. Germline CDR1 is SGHNT and CDR2 is YENEEA. CDR3 sequence: CASSLRRRDRWTYNSPLHF. Written as DNA, the CDR3 is TGTGCCAGCAGCTTGCGCAGGCGGGATCGGTGGACCTATAATTCACCCCTCCACTTT.

The genes are TRBV28 and TRBJ2-7, with D possibly being TRBD1 (6 bases). Germline CDR1 is MDHEN and CDR2 is SYDVKM. Between the trimmed V and J ends, which lost 5 bases and 5 bases, there was a span of 19 bases. The CDR3 is 15 amino acids. The CDR3 protein is CASSGAGGARHEQYF. CDR3 sequence (DNA): TGTGCCAGCAGTGGGGCTGGGGGCGCTCGCCACGAGCAGTACTTC.

The DNA of the CDR3 is TGCAGCGTTGAAGTCCCACCCCCGGGGGACACTGAAGCTTTCTTT. Translating gives CSVEVPPPGDTEAFF. V usage is TRBV29-1 and J usage is TRBJ1-1, with TRBD1 as a possible D gene (5 bases). This CDR3 comprises 15 residues. Looked up from germline, CDR1 is SQVTM and CDR2 is ANQGSEA. Trimming took off 1 base at V and 3 bases at J, with 15 bases between the two ends.